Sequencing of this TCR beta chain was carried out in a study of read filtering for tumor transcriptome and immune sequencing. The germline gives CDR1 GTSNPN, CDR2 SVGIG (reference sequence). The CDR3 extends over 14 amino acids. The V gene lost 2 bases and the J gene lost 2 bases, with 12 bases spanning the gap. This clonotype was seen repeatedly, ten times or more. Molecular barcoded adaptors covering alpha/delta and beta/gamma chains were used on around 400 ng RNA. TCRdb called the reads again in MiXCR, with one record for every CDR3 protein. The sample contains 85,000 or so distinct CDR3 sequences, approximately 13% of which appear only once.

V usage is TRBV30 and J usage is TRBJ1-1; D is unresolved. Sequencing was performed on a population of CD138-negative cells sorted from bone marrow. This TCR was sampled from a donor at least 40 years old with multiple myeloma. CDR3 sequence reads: CAWSRGLGNTEAFF. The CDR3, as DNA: TGTGCCTGGAGTAGAGGGCTGGGAAACACTGAAGCTTTCTTT.